This T cell receptor beta chain was identified in a study of T cells in Graves' hyperthyroidism and ophthalmopathy. Broader study findings: Most thyroid clonotypes expanded above 0.001 were also detected in blood.

To note about this clonotype: Its specificity is not known.

RNA transcripts provided the source from which TCR beta CDR3 regions were amplified. The primer set for the first-round RT-PCR of the TCR CDR3 was HTBI. MiXCR, run by TCRdb on the multiplex PCR reads, gives a single entry per CDR3 protein. Counted here are approximately 740,000 distinct CDR3 sequences, 14% occurring once; the ten biggest clones make up 10%. Newly diagnosed hyperthyroidism, duration under 2 months, in patients aged 18 to 65. The study based diagnoses on clinical symptoms, serum thyroxine and TRAb, thyroid ultrasound and orbital computed tomography. From germline, CDR1 is LNHDA and CDR2 SQIVND (reference sequence). V lost 6 bases and J 0 bases, leaving 12 bases between the germline ends. The CDR3 extends over 15 amino acids.

This clonotype was obtained from a woman under 30 with Graves' hyperthyroidism. V usage is TRBV19 and J usage is TRBJ1-3; a weak D match, TRBD1 (6 bases). Sample: blood. CDR3 amino acids: CASRKGGRSGNTIYF. The CDR3 nucleotides read TGTGCCAGTAGGAAGGGGGGCCGCTCTGGAAACACCATATATTTT.